This T cell receptor beta chain was captured by sequencing in a study of cytomegalovirus exposure and HLA in healthy donors. Study conclusions and caveats: Some V segments could not be told apart, so they were left out, TRBV6-2 and TRBV6-3 among them. Across donors, most TCRs were seen rarely, yet some public ones were widespread. The study listed under 200 cytomegalovirus-associated TCR beta chains.

V was clipped by 4 bases and J by 4 bases; unmatched bases: 8. Germline assignment: CDR1 SGHAT and CDR2 FQNNGV. The CDR3 is made up of 16 amino acids. Participants comprised healthy donors of bone marrow. A word on this clone: Its matching antigen is unknown.

The PCR ran on 60 Vbeta and 13 Jbeta primers. Clones were sequenced by immunoSEQ multiplex PCR, and TCRdb holds only the in-frame ones, with some missing. The repertoire holds approximately 170,000 clones, over 70% seen once, with 6% to 8% in the top ten. The chain joins TRBV11-2 to TRBJ2-1, with TRBD1 identical over 9 bases. The sample taken for sequencing was PBMCs. This TCR was sampled from a male donor in good health and CMV-seropositive. The CDR3: CASSSLQGARYNEQFF. The CDR3 DNA reads as TGTGCCAGCAGCTCCTTACAGGGGGCGCGGTACAATGAGCAGTTCTTC.